A single sample gave rise to the 2 T cell receptor beta chains below, sequenced in a study of blood T cell repertoires in COVID-19. Sequenced by immunoSEQ multiplex PCR; TCRdb stores in-frame clones only, minus some. The repertoire consists of about 400,000 clones, with roughly 91% occurring once and the leading ten covering about 1.7%. The sample taken for sequencing was PBMCs or T cells enriched from blood (not recorded which). All receptors come from a woman between 25 and 40 years old who had recovered from COVID-19.

This chain links TRBV10-3 with TRBJ2-7, with TRBD1 matching over 7 bases. This CDR3 region has 14 residues. Germline CDR1 reads ENHRY; CDR2 reads SYGVKD. V gave up 10 bases and J gave up 5 bases; unmatched junction bases: 14. The chain's CDR3 is CATSETGITDEQYF. In DNA, the CDR3 is TGTGCCACCTCCGAGACAGGGATCACCGACGAGCAGTACTTC.

This clone has just a few counts. The chain has TRBV5-6 and TRBJ1-2; D is perhaps TRBD1 (5 bases). Germline CDR1 SGHDT, CDR2 YYEEEE. The CDR3 is 14 amino acids. Trimming removed 6 bases at V and 8 bases at J, with 20 bases between. The CDR3 region has the DNA TGTGCCAGCACCCTACGAAATTACGGGGGAGGCTACACCTTC. As protein: CASTLRNYGGGYTF.